Each of the 27 T cell receptor beta chains below was sequenced from the same sample in a study of immune evolution from preneoplasia to lung adenocarcinoma. Clones were read by immunoSEQ multiplex PCR, and TCRdb kept only the in-frame ones, dropping some. The sample gives under 2,500 clones, 84% of which show up once; 5.4% is in the top ten. Source material: FFPE invasive lung adenocarcinoma tissue. The receptors come from a person aged 60 to 80 with invasive lung adenocarcinoma.

The chain is built from TRBV6-1 and TRBJ1-1; no reliable D call. Per germline, CDR1 MNHNS and CDR2 SASEGT. Trimming took 5 bases from V and 5 from J, leaving 12 bases between them. This CDR3 is built from 13 residues. The DNA of the CDR3 is TGTGCCAGCAGTTCGGCTAGAAGGACTGAAGCTTTCTTT. It yields the protein CASSSARRTEAFF.

This chain uses TRBV19 with TRBJ2-3, with 8 positions matching TRBD2. The length of the CDR3 is 15 residues. Trimming at V came to 1 base and at J to 6 bases, leaving 6 bases not matched to a gene. Germline V gives CDR1 LNHDA, CDR2 SQIVND (reference sequence). The CDR3 sequence: CASSIGGGRDDTQYF. DNA for the CDR3: TGTGCCAGTAGTATAGGCGGGGGGCGAGATGATACGCAGTATTTT.

This rearrangement joins TRBV9 to TRBJ2-1; 7 positions agree with TRBD2. The germline CDR1 and CDR2 sequences are SGDLS and YYNGEE. Losses at the gene ends were 2 bases for V and 7 bases for J; bases not matched to a gene: 9. The CDR3 loop spans 15 amino acids. CDR3 protein: CASSVGLGLGNEQFF. DNA of the CDR3: TGTGCCAGCAGCGTCGGACTAGGGCTAGGGAATGAGCAGTTCTTC.

The CDR3 bases are TGTGCCAGCAGCCCCCAGCGTGCCGTCAATGAGCAGTTCTTC. Protein: CASSPQRAVNEQFF. This chain joins TRBV7-8 and TRBJ2-1; no definite D call. This CDR3 is 14 amino acids long. Trimming cost V 5 bases and J 6 bases, with 14 bases left between them. Per germline, CDR1 SGHVS and CDR2 FQNEAQ.

The CDR3 protein is CASTVGDTEAFF. CDR3 nucleotide sequence: TGTGCCAGCACGGTAGGGGACACTGAAGCTTTCTTT. This chain links TRBV25-1 with TRBJ1-1; a weak D match, TRBD1 (5 bases). Trimming stripped 7 bases from V and 3 bases from J, with 9 bases between. Per the germline V gene, CDR1 is MGHDK and CDR2 is SYGVNS. The CDR3 is 12 amino acids.

The chain has TRBV28 and TRBJ2-5; D may correspond to TRBD1 or TRBD2 (5 bases each). Trimming took 7 bases from V and 1 from J, leaving 10 bases between them. CDR1 and CDR2 (germline): MDHEN, SYDVKM. This CDR3 has 13 residues. For the CDR3, the DNA is TGTGCCAGCAACGGGGCCCTCCAAGAGACCCAGTACTTC. Amino acid sequence: CASNGALQETQYF.

Only one count was recorded for this clone. This chain joins TRBV11-3 and TRBJ2-3, with 10 bases that match TRBD2. V lost 3 bases, J lost 3 bases, and 3 bases stayed unmatched. CDR3 size: 15 residues. From germline, CDR1 is SGHNT and CDR2 YENEEA. The chain's CDR3 is CASSFGLAVTDTQYF. DNA of the CDR3: TGTGCCAGCAGCTTTGGACTAGCGGTTACAGATACGCAGTATTTT.

V is TRBV5-1 and J is TRBJ1-5; maybe TRBD1 (6 bases). The CDR3 loop spans 18 amino acids. Germline loops: CDR1 SGHRS, CDR2 YFSETQ. Trimming stripped 2 bases from V and 0 bases from J, with 18 bases between. The CDR3 bases are TGCGCCAGCAGCTTCCCGTTCGGGGGCGTACATAGCAATCAGCCCCAGCATTTT. This translates into CASSFPFGGVHSNQPQHF. Full variable domain (outside the CDR3, taken from reference TRBV5-1 and TRBJ1-5): KAGVTQTPRYLIKTRGQQVTLSCSPISGHRSVSWYQQTPGQGLQFLFEYFSETQRNKGNFPGRFSGRQFSNSRSEMNVSTLELGDSALYLCASSFPFGGVHSNQPQHFGDGTRLSIL.

The V and J genes are TRBV10-3 and TRBJ1-2; no reliable D call. The CDR3 runs 13 residues. Germline V gene data show CDR1 as ENHRY and CDR2 as SYGVKD. Between the trimmed V and J ends, which lost 7 bases and 4 bases, there was a span of 13 bases. CDR3 loop: CAITSGGIYGYTF. The CDR3 coding sequence is TGTGCCATCACCTCAGGAGGGATCTATGGCTACACCTTC.

Points on this clone: The CDR3 ends on some other residue instead of the conserved phenylalanine or tryptophan, so this is likely a read error. The rearrangement joins TRBV9 to TRBJ2-3, with 15 nucleotides matching TRBD2. The germline V gene has CDR1 SGDLS and CDR2 YYNGEE. V dropped 0 bases and J dropped 6; count of bases not matched to a gene: 2. The CDR3 is 16 amino acids. The CDR3 spells CASSVGTSGGADTQYS. The DNA for the CDR3 is TGTGCCAGCAGCGTAGGGACTAGCGGGGGGGCCGATACGCAGTATTCT.

The chain carries TRBV6-6 and TRBJ2-1; weak D call: TRBD1 (5 bases). CDR1 and CDR2 from the germline V gene are MNHNY and SVGAGI (reference sequence). V was pared by 2 bases and J by 14 bases, with 13 bases between. The CDR3 contains 12 residues. DNA of the CDR3: TGTGCCAGCAGTTACGGACAATATCAGGAGTTCTTC. As protein: CASSYGQYQEFF.

V usage is TRBV6-1 and J usage is TRBJ2-2; the match to TRBD2 covers 7 bases. Germline V gene data show CDR1 as MNHNS and CDR2 as SASEGT. This CDR3 has 15 amino acids. V shed 0 bases and J 5 bases; nucleotides not matched to a gene: 3. The CDR3 here is CASSEAPGGTGELFF. DNA of the CDR3: TGTGCCAGCAGTGAAGCCCCGGGAGGTACCGGGGAGCTGTTTTTT.

The chain joins TRBV9 to TRBJ2-3; no clear D gene. CDR3 size: 15 residues. Germline V gene sequence: CDR1 SGDLS, CDR2 YYNGEE. V lost 0 bases, J lost 1 base, and 9 bases lay in between. The CDR3, as DNA: TGTGCCAGCAGCGTAGTAGGTGGGGGCACAGATACGCAGTATTTT. It encodes CASSVVGGGTDTQYF.

V is TRBV5-1 and J is TRBJ2-7; tentatively, D is TRBD1 or TRBD2 (6 bases each). There are 15 residues in the CDR3. From germline, CDR1 is SGHRS and CDR2 YFSETQ. Trimming took 1 base from V and 1 from J, leaving 12 bases between them. This CDR3 reads CASSLIGGRSYEQYF. Written as DNA, the CDR3 is TGCGCCAGCAGCTTGATCGGGGGCAGGTCCTACGAGCAGTACTTC.

This chain uses TRBV27 with TRBJ2-7, with TRBD2 matching 9 bases. From germline, CDR1 is MNHEY and CDR2 SMNVEV (reference sequence). The CDR3 length is 14 residues. Trimming cost V 4 bases and J 0 bases; bases outside gene matches: 1. DNA of the CDR3: TGTGCCAGCAGTTATAGCGGGAGCTCCTACGAGCAGTACTTC. Its protein is CASSYSGSSYEQYF.

This chain links TRBV9 with TRBJ2-2; D may be TRBD2 (7 bases). The CDR3 has 16 amino acids. CDR1 is SGDLS and CDR2 is YYNGEE in the germline V gene. Trimming took off 4 bases at V and 5 bases at J, with 18 bases between the two ends. CDR3 sequence (DNA): TGTGCCAGCAGCCTTACGGGGGGCCCGACTACCGGGGAGCTGTTTTTT. It yields the protein CASSLTGGPTTGELFF.

This rearrangement joins TRBV28 to TRBJ2-5; 8 bases are shared with TRBD1. V lost 10 bases and J lost 0; bases outside the gene matches: 7. Germline assignment: CDR1 MDHEN and CDR2 SYDVKM. The CDR3 covers 14 residues. CDR3: CATRTGYYQETQYF. In DNA, the CDR3 is TGTGCCACCCGGACAGGGTACTACCAAGAGACCCAGTACTTC.

A remark on this clone: The identical CDR3 is also encoded by other nucleotide sequences in the sample. This sequence joins TRBV4-3 and TRBJ2-7; possibly TRBD1 for D (5 bases). V was cut by 1 base and J by 1 base, with 11 bases left in between. This CDR3 has 15 residues. Looked up from germline, CDR1 is LGHNA and CDR2 is YSLEER. CDR3 nucleotide sequence: TGCGCCAGCAGCCAAGTCGGTGACAGTTCCTACGAGCAGTACTTC. Residues: CASSQVGDSSYEQYF.

V is TRBV4-3 and J is TRBJ2-7; D tentatively fits TRBD1 or TRBD2 (5 bases each). CDR1 is LGHNA and CDR2 is YSLEER in the germline V gene. This CDR3 has 15 amino acids. Trimming left V 0 bases short and J 2 bases short, with 11 bases between. CDR3 in amino acids: CASSQDRGGPYEQYF. DNA of the CDR3: TGCGCCAGCAGCCAAGATCGTGGGGGACCCTACGAGCAGTACTTC.

The V call is TRBV27, the J call TRBJ2-7; TRBD1 might be the D (5 bases). This CDR3 has 11 residues. The V end was cut by 4 bases, the J end by 4 bases, with 5 bases between. Per the germline V gene, CDR1 is MNHEY and CDR2 is SMNVEV (reference sequence). The CDR3 DNA follows: TGTGCCAGCAGTTCAGGGTACGAGCAGTACTTC. This codes for CASSSGYEQYF.

This chain connects TRBV18 to TRBJ1-6, with D possibly TRBD1 on 5 matching bases. Germline CDR1 and CDR2: KGHSH and LQKENI. This CDR3 is built from 14 residues. The ends were cut back, 5 bases at V and 8 bases at J, with 13 bases in the middle. CDR3 sequence reads: CASSKGTKYSPLHF. The DNA of the CDR3 is TGTGCCAGCTCAAAAGGGACGAAGTATTCACCCCTCCACTTT.

The J gene is TRBJ2-7, the V gene TRBV6-1; TRBD1 matches at 7 bases. The V gene's germline CDR1 is MNHNS and CDR2 SASEGT. This CDR3 is 16 amino acids long. The J segment lost 0 bases and the V segment lost 1 base, leaving 6 bases of the junction unmatched. The DNA of the CDR3 is TGTGCCAGCAGTGAAGAGACAGGGTCAGGCTCCTACGAGCAGTACTTC. Translation gives CASSEETGSGSYEQYF.

This clone appeared a single time. The gene calls are TRBV7-8 and TRBJ2-5; D remains unclear. CDR1 SGHVS and CDR2 FQNEAQ come from the germline V gene. The CDR3 extends over 11 amino acids. The V gene lost 3 bases and the J gene lost 4 bases, with 3 bases spanning the gap. Here the CDR3 reads CASSFRETQYF. The CDR3 bases are TGTGCCAGCAGCTTTAGAGAGACCCAGTACTTC.

This clone occurred once. The rearrangement uses TRBV27 and TRBJ2-7; TRBD2 is a possible D gene (5 bases). With 2 bases removed from V and 3 bases from J, the gap between germline ends came to 14 bases. This CDR3 is 15 amino acids long. Looked up from germline, CDR1 is MNHEY and CDR2 is SMNVEV (reference sequence). This CDR3 reads CASSLTATGIYEQYF. The CDR3 DNA reads as TGTGCCAGCAGTTTAACAGCCACCGGGATCTACGAGCAGTACTTC.

A remark on this clone: A read error may account for a junction end that differs from germline. The genes are TRBV7-7 and TRBJ2-5; TRBD1 agrees at 7 bases. The germline CDR1 and CDR2 sequences are SSHAT and FNYEAQ (reference sequence). The CDR3 loop spans 14 amino acids. Here the CDR3 reads CASSPTGPQETQYF. DNA for the CDR3: TGTGCTAGCAGTCCGACAGGGCCTCAAGAGACCCAGTACTTC.

V and J are TRBV10-2 and TRBJ1-1; 10 bases are shared with TRBD1. Germline values: CDR1 WSHSY, CDR2 SAAADI. The CDR3 is 15 residues long. J gave up 2 bases and V 7 bases, and 7 bases lay outside the gene matches. CDR3 in amino acids: CASISRDRGNTEAFF. The CDR3 nucleotides read TGCGCCAGCATCTCAAGGGACAGGGGCAACACTGAAGCTTTCTTT.

The rearrangement joins TRBV4-3 to TRBJ1-1, with TRBD1 matching 7 bases. The germline CDR1 and CDR2 sequences are LGHNA and YSLEER. V trimming: 1 base; J trimming: 5 bases; junction bases outside the gene matches: 10. The CDR3 consists of 16 residues. DNA for the CDR3: TGCGCCAGCAGCCAAGCTCTGGAGGGGGCAAAGACTGAAGCTTTCTTT. It encodes CASSQALEGAKTEAFF.